Given below is one T cell receptor (beta chain) in context. Its cognate antigen is unknown. The CDR3 covers 14 residues. CDR1 and CDR2 (germline): SGHAT, FQNNGV. The sample is drawn from a study of blood T cells in healthy people across ages. Study-wide context: Through template switching, about one barcoded beta molecule was captured per two T cells, as measured in model experiments. Regarding the study as a whole: It was held that the diversity estimates obtained from one million T cells were underestimates. Both naive CD4+ cell counts and diversity were greater in long-lived donors than in aged donors.

A second about 7 to 12 cycle PCR used barcoded and J-beta primers. A 12-random-nucleotide template-switch adaptor tagged each cDNA molecule. TCRdb redid the calling of the 5' RACE reads with MiXCR, one entry per CDR3 protein. Of 650,000 to 1,000,000 distinct CDR3 sequences in the sample, roughly 34% are singletons; the top ten hold 10% to 15%. This clonotype was sampled from a man younger than 30 in good health. The chain has TRBV11-2 and TRBJ2-4; D unresolved. The DNA end is a closer match to TRBJ2-5, so the J assignment may be wrong. Sequenced material: blood. The CDR3 spells CASSSAGLWETQYF. DNA of the CDR3: TGTGCCAGCAGCTCTGCTGGGTTGTGGGAGACCCAGTACTTC.